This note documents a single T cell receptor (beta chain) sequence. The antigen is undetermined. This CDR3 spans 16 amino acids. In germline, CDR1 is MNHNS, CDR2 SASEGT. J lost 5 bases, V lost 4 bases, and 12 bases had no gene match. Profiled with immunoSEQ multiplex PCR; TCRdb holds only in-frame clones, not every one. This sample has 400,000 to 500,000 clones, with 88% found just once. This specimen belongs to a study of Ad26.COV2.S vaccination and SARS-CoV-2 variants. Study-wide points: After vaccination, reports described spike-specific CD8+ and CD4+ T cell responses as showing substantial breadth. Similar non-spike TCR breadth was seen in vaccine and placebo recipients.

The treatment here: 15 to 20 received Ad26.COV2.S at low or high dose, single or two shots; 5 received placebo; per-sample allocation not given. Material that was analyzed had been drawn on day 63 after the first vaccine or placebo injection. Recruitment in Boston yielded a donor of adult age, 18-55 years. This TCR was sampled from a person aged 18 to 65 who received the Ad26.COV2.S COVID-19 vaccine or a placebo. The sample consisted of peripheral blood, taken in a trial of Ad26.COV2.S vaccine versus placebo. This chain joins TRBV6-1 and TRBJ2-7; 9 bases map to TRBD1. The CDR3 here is CASSVQPGQGTHEQYF. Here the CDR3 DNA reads TGTGCCAGCAGTGTCCAACCGGGACAGGGAACCCACGAGCAGTACTTC.